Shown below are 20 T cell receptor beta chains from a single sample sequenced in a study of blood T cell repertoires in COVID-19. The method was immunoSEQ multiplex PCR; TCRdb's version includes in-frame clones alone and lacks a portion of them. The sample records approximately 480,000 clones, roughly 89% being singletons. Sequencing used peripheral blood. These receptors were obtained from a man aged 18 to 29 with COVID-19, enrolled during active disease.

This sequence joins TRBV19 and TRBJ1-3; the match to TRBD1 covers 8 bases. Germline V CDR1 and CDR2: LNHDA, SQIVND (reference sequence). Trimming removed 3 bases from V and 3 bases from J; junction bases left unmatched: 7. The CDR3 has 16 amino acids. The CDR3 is CASSMDRADNGNTIYF. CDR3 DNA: TGTGCCAGTAGTATGGACAGGGCGGATAATGGAAACACCATATATTTT.

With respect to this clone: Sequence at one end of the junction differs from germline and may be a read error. DNA of the CDR3: TGTGCCAGCTCTAAACTACAGGGCGAGGACGGTAACTTC. It specifies CASSKLQGEDGNF. This chain uses TRBV18 with TRBJ2-7; D may be TRBD1 (6 bases). The germline CDR1 and CDR2 sequences are KGHSH and LQKENI. CDR3 length: 13 amino acids.

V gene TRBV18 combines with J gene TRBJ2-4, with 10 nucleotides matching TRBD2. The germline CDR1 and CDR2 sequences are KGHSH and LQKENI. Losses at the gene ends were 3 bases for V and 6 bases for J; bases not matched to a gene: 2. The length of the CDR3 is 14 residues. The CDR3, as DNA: TGTGCCAGCTCACCGTCTAGCGGGAGAAACATTCAGTACTTC. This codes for CASSPSSGRNIQYF.

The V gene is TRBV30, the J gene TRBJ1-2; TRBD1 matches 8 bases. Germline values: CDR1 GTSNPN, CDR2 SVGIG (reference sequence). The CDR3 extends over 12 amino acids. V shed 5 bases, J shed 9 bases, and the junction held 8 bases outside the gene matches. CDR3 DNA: TGTGCCTGGTTCAGGGGGCGAGGTAGCTACACCTTC. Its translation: CAWFRGRGSYTF.

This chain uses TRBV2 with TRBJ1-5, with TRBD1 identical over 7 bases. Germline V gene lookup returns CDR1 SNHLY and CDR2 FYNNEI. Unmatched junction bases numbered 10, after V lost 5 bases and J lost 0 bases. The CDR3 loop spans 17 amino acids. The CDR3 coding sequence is TGTGCCAGCAGTCACCAGGGGGAACCATATAGCAATCAGCCCCAGCATTTT. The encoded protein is CASSHQGEPYSNQPQHF.

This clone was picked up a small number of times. CDR3 in amino acids: CASSPGQGGYGYTF. The CDR3 DNA is TGTGCCAGCAGTCCGGGACAGGGAGGCTATGGCTACACCTTC. The gene calls are TRBV6-5 and TRBJ1-2, with 9 bases fitting TRBD1. Germline CDR1 is MNHEY and CDR2 is SVGAGI. With V trimmed by 5 bases and J by 4 bases, 5 bases remained unmatched. The CDR3 sequence is 14 residues long.

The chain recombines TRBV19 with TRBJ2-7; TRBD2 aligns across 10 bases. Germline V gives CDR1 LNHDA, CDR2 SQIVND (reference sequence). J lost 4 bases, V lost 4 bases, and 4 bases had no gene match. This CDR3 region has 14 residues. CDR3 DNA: TGTGCCAGTAGTAGGGAGCGGGAGGGTTACGAGCAGTACTTC. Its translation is CASSREREGYEQYF.

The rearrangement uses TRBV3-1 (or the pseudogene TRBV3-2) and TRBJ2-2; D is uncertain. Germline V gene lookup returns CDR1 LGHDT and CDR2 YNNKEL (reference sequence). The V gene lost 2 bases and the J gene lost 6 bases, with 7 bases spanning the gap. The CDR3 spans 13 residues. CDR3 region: CASSQSVAGELFF. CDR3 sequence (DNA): TGTGCCAGCAGCCAATCGGTTGCCGGGGAGCTGTTTTTT.

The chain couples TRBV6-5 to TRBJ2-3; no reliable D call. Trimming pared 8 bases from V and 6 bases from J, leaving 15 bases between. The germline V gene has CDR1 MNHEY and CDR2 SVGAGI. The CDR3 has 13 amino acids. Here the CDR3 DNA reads TGTGCCAGCCGGTGGTTGAGTTCTGATACGCAGTATTTT. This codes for CASRWLSSDTQYF.

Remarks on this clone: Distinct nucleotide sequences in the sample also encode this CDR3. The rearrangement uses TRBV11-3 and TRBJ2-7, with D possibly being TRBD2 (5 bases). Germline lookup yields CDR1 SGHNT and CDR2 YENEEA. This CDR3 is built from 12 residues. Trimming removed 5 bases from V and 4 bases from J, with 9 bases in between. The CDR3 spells CASSLGSYEQYF. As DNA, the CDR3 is TGTGCCAGCAGCCTGGGGAGTTACGAGCAGTACTTC.

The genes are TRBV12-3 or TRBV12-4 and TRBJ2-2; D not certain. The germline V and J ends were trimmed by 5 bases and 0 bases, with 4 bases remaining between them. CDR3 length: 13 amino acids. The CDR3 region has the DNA TGTGCCAGCAGTCCAGCGAACACCGGGGAGCTGTTTTTT. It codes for CASSPANTGELFF.

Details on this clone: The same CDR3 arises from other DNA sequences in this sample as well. The CDR3 DNA is TGTGCCAGCAGTGATCGGGAGAACACTGAAGCTTTCTTT. It translates to CASSDRENTEAFF. The J gene is TRBJ1-1, the V gene TRBV6-1; D gene uncertain. The CDR3 extends over 13 amino acids. The V and J ends lost 3 bases and 1 base respectively, with 6 bases between them. Germline V lookup: CDR1 MNHNS, CDR2 SASEGT.

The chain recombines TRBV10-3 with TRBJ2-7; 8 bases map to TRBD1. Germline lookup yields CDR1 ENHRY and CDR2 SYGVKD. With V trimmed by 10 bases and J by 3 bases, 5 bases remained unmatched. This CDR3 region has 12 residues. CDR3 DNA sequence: TGTGCCACCGGGACAGGCGACTACGAGCAGTACTTC. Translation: CATGTGDYEQYF.

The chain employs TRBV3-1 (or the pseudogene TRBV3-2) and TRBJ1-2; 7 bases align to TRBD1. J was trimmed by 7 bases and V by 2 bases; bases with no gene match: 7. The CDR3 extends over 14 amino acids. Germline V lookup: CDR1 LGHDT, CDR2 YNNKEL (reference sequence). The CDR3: CASSQYDRVAGYTF. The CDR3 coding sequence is TGTGCCAGCAGCCAATATGACAGGGTTGCTGGCTACACCTTC.

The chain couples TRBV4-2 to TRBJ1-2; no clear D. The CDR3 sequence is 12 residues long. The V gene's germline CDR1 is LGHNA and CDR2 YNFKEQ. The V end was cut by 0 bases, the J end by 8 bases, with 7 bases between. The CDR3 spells CASSQDLRGYTF. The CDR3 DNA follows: TGTGCCAGCAGCCAAGATCTTAGAGGCTACACCTTC.

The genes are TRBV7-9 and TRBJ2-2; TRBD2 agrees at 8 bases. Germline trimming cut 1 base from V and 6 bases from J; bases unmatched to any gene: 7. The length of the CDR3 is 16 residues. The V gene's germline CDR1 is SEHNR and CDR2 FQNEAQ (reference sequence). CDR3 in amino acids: CASSLESGSRSGELFF. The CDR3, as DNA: TGTGCCAGCAGCTTAGAGAGCGGGAGTCGGTCCGGGGAGCTGTTTTTT.

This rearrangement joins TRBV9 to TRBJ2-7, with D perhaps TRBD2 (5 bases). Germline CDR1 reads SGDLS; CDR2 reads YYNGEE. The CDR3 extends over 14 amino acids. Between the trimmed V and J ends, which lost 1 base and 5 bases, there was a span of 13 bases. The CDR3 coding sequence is TGTGCCAGCAGCGTATTTCCGGGATTCAACGAGCAGTACTTC. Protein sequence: CASSVFPGFNEQYF.

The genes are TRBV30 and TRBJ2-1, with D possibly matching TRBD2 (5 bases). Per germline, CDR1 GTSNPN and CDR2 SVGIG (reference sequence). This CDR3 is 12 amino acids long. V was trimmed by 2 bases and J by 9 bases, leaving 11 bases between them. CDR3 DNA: TGTGCCTGGAGTCCGCGGGTTACTGAGCAGTTCTTC. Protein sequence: CAWSPRVTEQFF.

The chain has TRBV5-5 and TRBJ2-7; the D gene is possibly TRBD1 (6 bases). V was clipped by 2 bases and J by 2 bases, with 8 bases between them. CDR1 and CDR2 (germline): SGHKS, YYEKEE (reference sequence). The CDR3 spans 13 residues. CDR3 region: CASSFQGPYEQYF. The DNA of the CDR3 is TGTGCCAGCAGCTTCCAGGGGCCCTACGAGCAGTACTTC.

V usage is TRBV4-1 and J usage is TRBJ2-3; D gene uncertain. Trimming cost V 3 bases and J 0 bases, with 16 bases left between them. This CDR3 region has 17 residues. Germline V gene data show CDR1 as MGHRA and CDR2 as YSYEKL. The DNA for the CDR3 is TGCGCCAGCAGCCATCTAGGTCAGAGTTTTAGCACAGATACGCAGTATTTT. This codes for CASSHLGQSFSTDTQYF.